The 25 T cell receptor beta chains in this list originate from one sample, sequenced in a study of T cell repertoires in cytomegalovirus infection. TCRdb re-called the reads through MiXCR, storing one row per CDR3 protein. Of 200,000 to 300,000 distinct CDR3 sequences listed, 9.1% are singletons. Source material: PBMCs. All receptors come from a human donor in good health (CMV status not recorded). Some clones in this sample may be carry-over from other donors' samples.

This clonotype has only a few counts. The chain employs TRBV7-2 and TRBJ1-1, with D hard to call. The CDR3 contains 13 residues. V dropped 3 bases and J dropped 0 bases, with 5 bases sitting between them. Germline CDR1 reads SGHTA; CDR2 reads FQGNSA. CDR3 coding DNA: TGTGCCAGCAGCTTTGACTTGAACACTGAAGCTTTCTTT. It is translated as CASSFDLNTEAFF.

The rearrangement joins TRBV28 to TRBJ1-5, with 7 bases lining up with TRBD1. CDR1 is MDHEN, CDR2 SYDVKM, per germline. The CDR3 is made up of 15 amino acids. J gave up 4 bases and V 6 bases, and 9 bases lay outside the gene matches. CDR3 residues: CASRPGGINNQPQHF. The DNA for the CDR3 is TGTGCCAGCAGGCCAGGGGGAATTAATAATCAGCCCCAGCATTTT.

CDR3 coding DNA: TGCAGTGCTAGAGATTTAGGACAGCCAGCCTACGAGCAGTACTTC. Translation gives CSARDLGQPAYEQYF. The gene calls are TRBV20-1 and TRBJ2-7, with D possibly TRBD1 on 6 matching bases. CDR1 and CDR2 (germline): DFQATT, SNEGSKA (reference sequence). Trimming pared 0 bases from V and 2 bases from J, leaving 14 bases between. This CDR3 is 15 amino acids long.

V is TRBV6-1 and J is TRBJ2-1, with TRBD2 matching 9 bases. The CDR3 has 15 residues. J gave up 6 bases and V 6 bases, and 9 bases lay outside the gene matches. Germline values: CDR1 MNHNS, CDR2 SASEGT. Here the CDR3 DNA reads TGTGCCAGCAGACGCATAGCGGGAGTGGGCAATGAGCAGTTCTTC. As protein: CASRRIAGVGNEQFF.

The chain has TRBV20-1 and TRBJ2-1, with 10 nucleotides matching TRBD2. With 6 bases clipped from V and 0 bases from J, the junction kept 5 bases outside the gene matches. CDR1 and CDR2 (germline): DFQATT, SNEGSKA (reference sequence). The CDR3 is made up of 15 amino acids. DNA for the CDR3: TGCAGTGCACAGTCTAGCGGGAGCTCCTACAATGAGCAGTTCTTC. This encodes CSAQSSGSSYNEQFF.

This clonotype was seen more than once but under ten times. The rearrangement links TRBV3-1 to TRBJ2-5; TRBD2 agrees at 7 bases. Germline lookup yields CDR1 LGHDT and CDR2 YNNKEL (reference sequence). The CDR3 length is 17 residues. After removal of 3 bases from V and 1 base from J, the junction contained 11 bases not matched to a gene. The CDR3 reads CASSHHGGLITQETQYF. The CDR3 nucleotides are TGTGCCAGCAGCCATCATGGGGGACTAATAACCCAAGAGACCCAGTACTTC.

This clonotype showed up many times. The chain has TRBV7-2 and TRBJ1-3; D remains ambiguous. Trimming took off 5 bases at V and 0 bases at J, with 14 bases between the two ends. CDR1 is SGHTA and CDR2 is FQGNSA in the germline V gene. This CDR3 comprises 16 residues. CDR3 DNA: TGTGCCAGCAGCCAGCAACAAGCTCTCTCTGGAAACACCATATATTTT. It specifies CASSQQQALSGNTIYF.

This clonotype was found many times. The rearrangement uses TRBV12-3 or TRBV12-4 and TRBJ1-5, with a weak D call TRBD1 (5 bases). V lost 2 bases to trimming and J lost 6 bases, with 11 bases between them. The CDR3 is made up of 14 amino acids. The CDR3 protein is CASSLNIGGQPQHF. In DNA, the CDR3 is TGTGCCAGCAGTTTAAATATCGGGGGTCAGCCCCAGCATTTT.

There are many counts of this clonotype. This rearrangement joins TRBV7-2 to TRBJ1-1; TRBD1 aligns across 10 bases. Germline lookup yields CDR1 SGHTA and CDR2 FQGNSA. Germline trimming cut 3 bases from V and 7 bases from J; bases unmatched to any gene: 8. This CDR3 spans 15 amino acids. In DNA form, the CDR3 reads TGTGCCAGCAGCTTGGTCCCGGGACAGGGGAGTGAAGCTTTCTTT. It encodes CASSLVPGQGSEAFF. Combining the CDR3 with reference TRBV7-2 and TRBJ1-1 gives the whole variable domain GAGVSQSPSNKVTEKGKDVELRCDPISGHTALYWYRQSLGQGLEFLIYFQGNSAPDKSGLPSDRFSAERTGGSVSTLTIQRTQQEDSAVYLCASSLVPGQGSEAFFGQGTRLTVV.

V usage is TRBV28 and J usage is TRBJ2-7; D might be TRBD1 or TRBD2, each matching 5 bases. CDR3 size: 14 residues. V shed 6 bases and J shed 4 bases, with 16 bases lying between them. The germline gives CDR1 MDHEN, CDR2 SYDVKM. Here the CDR3 DNA reads TGTGCCAGCAGGACCCGGGGCCCCCTGTACGAGCAGTACTTC. Its translation is CASRTRGPLYEQYF.

This clonotype was seen many times. CDR3 residues: CASSLNYRRVGELFF. The DNA of the CDR3 is TGTGCCAGCAGCTTAAATTACAGGCGGGTCGGGGAGCTGTTTTTT. The chain employs TRBV7-6 and TRBJ2-2, with D perhaps TRBD1 or TRBD2 (5 bases each). Germline V CDR1 and CDR2: SGHVS, FNYEAQ. The CDR3 has 15 residues. The V end was cut by 2 bases, the J end by 7 bases, with 14 bases between.

The chain is built from TRBV5-1 and TRBJ2-7; D might be TRBD1 or TRBD2, each matching 5 bases. Germline V gene sequence: CDR1 SGHRS, CDR2 YFSETQ. The V gene lost 8 bases and the J gene lost 5 bases, with 20 bases spanning the gap. The CDR3 is made up of 14 amino acids. The CDR3 loop is CASSGTAFLDEQYF. The CDR3, as DNA: TGCGCCAGTTCCGGGACGGCGTTTCTTGACGAGCAGTACTTC.

The rearrangement links TRBV20-1 to TRBJ1-4; D unresolved. Germline assignment: CDR1 DFQATT and CDR2 SNEGSKA (reference sequence). V dropped 0 bases and J dropped 14 bases, with 10 bases sitting between them. The length of the CDR3 is 11 residues. The CDR3 region has the DNA TGCAGTGCTAGAGAGGGAGGAGGCCTGTTTTTT. It encodes CSAREGGGLFF.

Many counts were recorded for this clonotype. This chain links TRBV7-2 with TRBJ2-5; the D is unclear. This CDR3 is built from 13 residues. Germline CDR1 SGHTA, CDR2 FQGNSA. Trimming took 5 bases from V and 5 from J, leaving 12 bases between them. CDR3 in DNA: TGTGCCAGCAGCATAAACGGCGGTGAGACCCAGTACTTC. Translating gives CASSINGGETQYF.

This clonotype occurred a few times. V and J are TRBV6-1 and TRBJ2-1, with TRBD2 identical over 11 bases. Unmatched junction bases numbered 5, after V lost 3 bases and J lost 7 bases. Germline-derived CDR1 and CDR2 are MNHNS and SASEGT. The CDR3 runs 15 residues. DNA of the CDR3: TGTGCCAGCAGTGAGTCTAGCGGGAGGTGGAATGAGCAGTTCTTC. It codes for CASSESSGRWNEQFF.

This clonotype was detected ten times or more. The chain links TRBV7-8 to TRBJ2-7, with D uncertain. CDR3 length equals 14 residues. Germline loops: CDR1 SGHVS, CDR2 FQNEAQ. V dropped 0 bases and J dropped 2 bases, with 8 bases sitting between them. Here the CDR3 DNA reads TGTGCCAGCAGCTTAGCGCCAACAGCCTACGAGCAGTACTTC. It translates to CASSLAPTAYEQYF.

This chain uses TRBV11-2 with TRBJ2-3; 7 bases fit TRBD1. There are 15 residues in the CDR3. Trimming cost V 4 bases and J 4 bases; bases outside gene matches: 8. Germline V gene sequence: CDR1 SGHAT, CDR2 FQNNGV. The CDR3 DNA reads TGTGCCAGCAGCTCTACAGGGGACCAGCCAGATACGCAGTATTTT. This gives the protein CASSSTGDQPDTQYF.

This clonotype was observed at least ten times. The V and J genes are TRBV6-1 and TRBJ2-1; D is possibly TRBD2 (5 bases). Per germline, CDR1 MNHNS and CDR2 SASEGT. Trimming stripped 2 bases from V and 9 bases from J, with 14 bases between. This CDR3 contains 14 residues. The CDR3 sequence is CASSERNPEGEQFF. The CDR3 bases are TGTGCCAGCAGTGAACGGAACCCCGAGGGTGAGCAGTTCTTC.

Many counts were recorded for this clonotype. The chain joins TRBV19 to TRBJ2-1, with 9 nucleotides matching TRBD2. Germline V lookup: CDR1 LNHDA, CDR2 SQIVND (reference sequence). V trimming: 7 bases; J trimming: 4 bases; junction bases outside the gene matches: 8. The CDR3 is made up of 15 amino acids. Here the CDR3 DNA reads TGTGCCAGTACCAAAGCGGGGGGCCCGTACAATGAGCAGTTCTTC. This sequence encodes CASTKAGGPYNEQFF.

The V gene is TRBV28, the J gene TRBJ2-3; D might be TRBD2 (5 bases). The V gene's germline CDR1 is MDHEN and CDR2 SYDVKM. The CDR3 runs to 12 residues. V lost 3 bases and J lost 11, with 12 bases in between. The CDR3 DNA is TGTGCCAGCAGTTTCGGCCTACTAGGGCAGTATTTT. Its translation: CASSFGLLGQYF.

This clonotype was found many times. This chain uses TRBV12-3 or TRBV12-4 with TRBJ1-1; no reliable D call. The CDR3 totals 13 residues. V was shortened by 6 bases and J by 1 base, with 9 bases between the two germline ends. The DNA for the CDR3 is TGTGCCAGCAGCTCCGGACCGAACACTGAAGCTTTCTTT. The encoded protein is CASSSGPNTEAFF.

A few counts support this clonotype. The J gene is TRBJ2-7, the V gene TRBV20-1, with D possibly being TRBD1 or TRBD2 (5 bases each). Germline V lookup: CDR1 DFQATT, CDR2 SNEGSKA (reference sequence). The V gene lost 0 bases and the J gene lost 1 base, with 16 bases spanning the gap. The CDR3 is made up of 16 amino acids. Here the CDR3 DNA reads TGCAGTGCTAGAGATTATGAGGGGAAACATTCCTACGAGCAGTACTTC. This codes for CSARDYEGKHSYEQYF.

The chain uses TRBV7-9 and TRBJ1-6; a possible D gene is TRBD1 (5 bases). CDR1 is SEHNR and CDR2 is FQNEAQ in the germline V gene (reference sequence). CDR3 length equals 16 residues. The ends were cut back, 6 bases at V and 9 bases at J, with 21 bases in the middle. Written as DNA, the CDR3 is TGTGCCAGCAGTCCGTCCGGGGGGAGGGCGGCTTCACCCCTCCACTTT. Its protein product is CASSPSGGRAASPLHF.

This clonotype was detected ten times or more. The J gene is TRBJ1-3, the V gene TRBV7-2; 8 nucleotides align to TRBD1. This CDR3 has 11 residues. Germline lookup yields CDR1 SGHTA and CDR2 FQGNSA. The CDR3 spells CGTGSGNTIYF. The CDR3 nucleotides are TGTGGGACAGGGTCTGGAAACACCATATATTTT.

This rearrangement joins TRBV29-1 to TRBJ2-2; 7 nucleotides match TRBD1. Germline CDR1 and CDR2: SQVTM and ANQGSEA. V lost 7 bases and J lost 7; bases outside the gene matches: 6. The CDR3 contains 12 residues. CDR3 sequence: CSAGQVGGELFF. CDR3 nucleotide sequence: TGCAGCGCAGGACAGGTTGGCGGGGAGCTGTTTTTT.